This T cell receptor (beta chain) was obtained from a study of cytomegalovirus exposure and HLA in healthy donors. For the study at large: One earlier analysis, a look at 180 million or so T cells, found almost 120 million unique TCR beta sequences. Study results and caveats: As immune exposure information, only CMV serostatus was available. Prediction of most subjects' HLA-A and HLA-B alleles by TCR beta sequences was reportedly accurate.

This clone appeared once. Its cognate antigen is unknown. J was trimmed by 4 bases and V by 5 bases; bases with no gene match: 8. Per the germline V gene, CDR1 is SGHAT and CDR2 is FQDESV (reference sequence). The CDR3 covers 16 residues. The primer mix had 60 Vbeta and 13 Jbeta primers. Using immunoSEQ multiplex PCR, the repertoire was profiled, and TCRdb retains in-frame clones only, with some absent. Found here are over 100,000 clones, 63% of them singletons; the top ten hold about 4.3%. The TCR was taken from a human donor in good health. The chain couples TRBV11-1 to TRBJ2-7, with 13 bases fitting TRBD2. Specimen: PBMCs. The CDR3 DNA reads TGTGCCAGCAGCCCCGTTCGGGGACTAGCGGGGTACGAGCAGTACTTC. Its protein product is CASSPVRGLAGYEQYF.